This passage covers 2 T cell receptor beta chains from one sample sequenced in a study of cytomegalovirus exposure and HLA in healthy donors. The study ran its PCR with 60 Vbeta and 13 Jbeta primers. Measured with immunoSEQ multiplex PCR; TCRdb has only the in-frame clones, and not every one. The sample records 130,000 to 150,000 clones, nearly 85% being singletons. Specimen: PBMCs. The receptor source for this set is a male donor in good health and CMV-seronegative.

This chain links TRBV6-6 with TRBJ1-5, with TRBD1 matching 7 bases. With V trimmed by 2 bases and J by 5 bases, 9 bases remained unmatched. The CDR3 has 16 amino acids. Germline V gene lookup returns CDR1 MNHNY and CDR2 SVGAGI (reference sequence). The CDR3 loop is CASSYGTGVIYQPQHF. The CDR3, as DNA: TGTGCCAGCAGTTACGGAACAGGGGTGATTTATCAGCCCCAGCATTTT.

This chain's CDR3 is CASSLRQGGNSPLHF. CDR3 nucleotide sequence: TGTGCCAGCAGTCTCCGACAGGGAGGCAATTCACCCCTCCACTTT. The chain couples TRBV2 to TRBJ1-6; 7 bases are shared with TRBD1. This CDR3 region has 15 residues. Germline CDR1 SNHLY, CDR2 FYNNEI. V shed 5 bases, J shed 7 bases, and the junction held 8 bases outside the gene matches. Full variable domain (rest looked up from reference TRBV2 and TRBJ1-6): EPEVTQTPSHQVTQMGQEVILRCVPISNHLYFYWYRQILGQKVEFLVSFYNNEISEKSEIFDDQFSVERPDGSNFTLKIRSTKLEDSAMYFCASSLRQGGNSPLHFGNGTRLTVT.